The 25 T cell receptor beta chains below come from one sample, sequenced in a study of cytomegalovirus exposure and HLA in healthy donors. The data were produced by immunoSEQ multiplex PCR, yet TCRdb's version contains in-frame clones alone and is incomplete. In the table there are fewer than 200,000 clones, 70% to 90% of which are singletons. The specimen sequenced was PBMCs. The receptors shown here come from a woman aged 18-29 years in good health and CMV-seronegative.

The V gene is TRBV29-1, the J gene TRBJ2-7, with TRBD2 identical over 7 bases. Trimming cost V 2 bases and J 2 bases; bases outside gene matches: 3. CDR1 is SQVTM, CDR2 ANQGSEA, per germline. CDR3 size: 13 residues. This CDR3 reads CSVERGEPYEQYF. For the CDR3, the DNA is TGCAGCGTTGAACGGGGGGAGCCCTACGAGCAGTACTTC.

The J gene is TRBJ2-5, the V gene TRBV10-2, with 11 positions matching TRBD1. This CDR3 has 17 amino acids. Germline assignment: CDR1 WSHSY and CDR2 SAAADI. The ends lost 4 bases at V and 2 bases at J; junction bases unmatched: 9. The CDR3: CASSGPPRDRGQETQYF. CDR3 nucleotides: TGCGCCAGCAGTGGCCCCCCGCGGGACAGGGGGCAAGAGACCCAGTACTTC.

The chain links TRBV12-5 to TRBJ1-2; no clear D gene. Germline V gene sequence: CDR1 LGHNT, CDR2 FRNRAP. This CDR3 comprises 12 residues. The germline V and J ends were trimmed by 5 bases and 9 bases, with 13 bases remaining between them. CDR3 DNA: TGTGCTAGTGGTATTGAACGGGAGAGCTACACCTTC. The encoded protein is CASGIERESYTF.

The CDR3 is CASSLVGGDNEQFF. CDR3 sequence (DNA): TGTGCCAGCAGCTTGGTAGGCGGGGACAATGAGCAGTTCTTC. This chain connects TRBV5-8 to TRBJ2-1; weak D call: TRBD2 (6 bases). This CDR3 region has 14 residues. Trimming took off 0 bases at V and 5 bases at J, with 9 bases between the two ends. Germline loops: CDR1 SGHTS, CDR2 YDEGEE.

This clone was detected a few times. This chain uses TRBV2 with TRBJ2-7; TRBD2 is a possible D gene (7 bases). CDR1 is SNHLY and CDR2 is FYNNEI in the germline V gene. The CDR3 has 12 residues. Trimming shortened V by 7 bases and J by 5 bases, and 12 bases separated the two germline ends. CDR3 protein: CASKGEGDEQYF. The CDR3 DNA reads TGTGCCAGCAAGGGGGAGGGTGACGAGCAGTACTTC.

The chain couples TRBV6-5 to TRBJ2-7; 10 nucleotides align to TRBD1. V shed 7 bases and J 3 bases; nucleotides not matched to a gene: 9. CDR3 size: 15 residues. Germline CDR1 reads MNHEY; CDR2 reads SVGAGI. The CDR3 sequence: CASMWSGTGDYEQYF. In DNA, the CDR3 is TGTGCCAGCATGTGGTCCGGGACAGGGGACTACGAGCAGTACTTC.

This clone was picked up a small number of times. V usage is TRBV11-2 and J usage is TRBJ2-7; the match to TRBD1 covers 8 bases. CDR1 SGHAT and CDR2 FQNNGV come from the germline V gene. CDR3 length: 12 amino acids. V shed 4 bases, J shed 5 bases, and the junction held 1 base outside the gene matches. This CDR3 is CASSSTGDEQYF. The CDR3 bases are TGTGCCAGCAGCTCGACAGGGGACGAGCAGTACTTC.

The CDR3 here is CASSTTAYYGYTF. CDR3 nucleotide sequence: TGTGCCAGCTCGACCACAGCCTACTATGGCTACACCTTC. The chain recombines TRBV18 with TRBJ1-2; D gene unclear. Germline V gives CDR1 KGHSH, CDR2 LQKENI. This CDR3 spans 13 amino acids. Trimming took off 6 bases at V and 3 bases at J, with 11 bases between the two ends. The full variable domain, with the rest looked up from reference TRBV18 and TRBJ1-2, is NAGVMQNPRHLVRRRGQEARLRCSPMKGHSHVYWYRQLPEEGLKFMVYLQKENIIDESGMPKERFSAEFPKEGPSILRIQQVVRGDSAAYFCASSTTAYYGYTFGSGTRLTVV.

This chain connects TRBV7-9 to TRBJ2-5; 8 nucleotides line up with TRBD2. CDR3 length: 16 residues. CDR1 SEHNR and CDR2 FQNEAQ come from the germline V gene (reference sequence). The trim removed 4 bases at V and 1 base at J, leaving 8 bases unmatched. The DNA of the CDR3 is TGTGCCAGCAGCTCAACTAGCGGAGACTTCCAAGAGACCCAGTACTTC. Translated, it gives CASSSTSGDFQETQYF.

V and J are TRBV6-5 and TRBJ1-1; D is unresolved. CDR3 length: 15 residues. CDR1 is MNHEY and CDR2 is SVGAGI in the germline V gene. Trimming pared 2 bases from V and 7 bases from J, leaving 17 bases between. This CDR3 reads CASSYTRVETGEAFF. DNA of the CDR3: TGTGCCAGCAGTTACACCCGGGTAGAGACGGGTGAAGCTTTCTTT.

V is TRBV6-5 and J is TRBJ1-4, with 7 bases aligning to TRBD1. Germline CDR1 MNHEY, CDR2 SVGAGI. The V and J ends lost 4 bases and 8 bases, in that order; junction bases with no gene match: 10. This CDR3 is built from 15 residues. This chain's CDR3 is CASSLGDRQTEKLFF. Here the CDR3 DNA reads TGTGCCAGCAGTTTGGGGGACAGACAGACAGAAAAACTGTTTTTT.

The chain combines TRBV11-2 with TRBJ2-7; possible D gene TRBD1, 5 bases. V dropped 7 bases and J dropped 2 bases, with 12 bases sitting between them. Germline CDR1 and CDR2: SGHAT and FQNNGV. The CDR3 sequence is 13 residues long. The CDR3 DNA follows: TGTGCCAGCACCAAAGACAGAACCTACGAGCAGTACTTC. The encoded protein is CASTKDRTYEQYF.

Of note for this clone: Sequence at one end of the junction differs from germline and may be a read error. Here the CDR3 reads CASSRGQEDEKLFF. In DNA, the CDR3 is TGTGCCAGCAGCCGGGGACAGGAGGATGAGAAACTGTTTTTT. The genes are TRBV9 and TRBJ1-4; TRBD1 aligns across 8 bases. Looked up from germline, CDR1 is SGDLS and CDR2 is YYNGEE. This CDR3 spans 14 amino acids. The full variable domain, its missing parts supplied by reference TRBV9 and TRBJ1-4, is DSGVTQTPKHLITATGQRVTLRCSPRSGDLSVYWYQQSLDQGLQFLIQYYNGEERAKGNILERFSAQQFPDLHSELNLSSLELGDSALYFCASSRGQEDEKLFFGSGTQLSVL.

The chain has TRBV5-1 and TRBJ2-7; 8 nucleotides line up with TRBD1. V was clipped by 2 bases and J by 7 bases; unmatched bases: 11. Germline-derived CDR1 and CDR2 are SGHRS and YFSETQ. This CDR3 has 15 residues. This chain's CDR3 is CASSLQSGQVGEQYF. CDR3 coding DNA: TGCGCCAGCAGCTTACAGTCGGGACAGGTTGGGGAGCAGTACTTC.

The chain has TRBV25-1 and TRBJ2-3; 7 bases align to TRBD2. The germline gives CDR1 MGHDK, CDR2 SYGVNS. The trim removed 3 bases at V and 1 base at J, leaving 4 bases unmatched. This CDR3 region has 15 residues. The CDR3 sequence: CASSEFRGGTDTQYF. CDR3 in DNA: TGTGCCAGCAGTGAGTTCCGGGGGGGCACAGATACGCAGTATTTT.

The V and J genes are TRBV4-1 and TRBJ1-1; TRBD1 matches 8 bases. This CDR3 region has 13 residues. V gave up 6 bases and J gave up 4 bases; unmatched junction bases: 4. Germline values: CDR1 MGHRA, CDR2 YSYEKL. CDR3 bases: TGCGCCAGCAGTTCAACAGGGGGCACTGAAGCTTTCTTT. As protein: CASSSTGGTEAFF.

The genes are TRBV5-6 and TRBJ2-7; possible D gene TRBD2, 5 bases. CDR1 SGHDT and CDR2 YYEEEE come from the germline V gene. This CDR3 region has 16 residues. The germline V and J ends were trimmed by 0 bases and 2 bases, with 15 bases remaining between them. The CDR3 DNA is TGTGCCAGCAGCTTGGGTAGGAGACTACTCACCTACGAGCAGTACTTC. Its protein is CASSLGRRLLTYEQYF.

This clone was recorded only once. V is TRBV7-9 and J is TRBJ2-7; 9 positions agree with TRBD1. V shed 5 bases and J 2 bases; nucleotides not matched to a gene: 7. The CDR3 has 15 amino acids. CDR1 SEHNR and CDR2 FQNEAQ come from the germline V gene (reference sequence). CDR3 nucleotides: TGTGCCAGCAGCCCTGGGACAGGGAGGCCCTACGAGCAGTACTTC. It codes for CASSPGTGRPYEQYF.

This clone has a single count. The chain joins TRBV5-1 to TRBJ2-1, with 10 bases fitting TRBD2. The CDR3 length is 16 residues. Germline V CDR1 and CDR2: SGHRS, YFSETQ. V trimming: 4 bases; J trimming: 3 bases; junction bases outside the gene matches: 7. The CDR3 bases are TGCGCCAGCAGCCCGACCCCTAGCGGGGGCTACAATGAGCAGTTCTTC. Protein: CASSPTPSGGYNEQFF.

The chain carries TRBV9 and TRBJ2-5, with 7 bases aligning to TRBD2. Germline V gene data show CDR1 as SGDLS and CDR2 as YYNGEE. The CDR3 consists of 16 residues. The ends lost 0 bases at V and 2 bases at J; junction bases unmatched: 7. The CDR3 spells CASSVALDSGQETQYF. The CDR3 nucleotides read TGTGCCAGCAGCGTAGCTCTCGATAGCGGGCAAGAGACCCAGTACTTC.

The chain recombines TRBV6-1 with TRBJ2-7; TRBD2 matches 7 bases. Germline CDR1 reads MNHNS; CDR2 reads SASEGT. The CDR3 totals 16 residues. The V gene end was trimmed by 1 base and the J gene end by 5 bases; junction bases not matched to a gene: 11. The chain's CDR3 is CASSEEAGGGYHEQYF. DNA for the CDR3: TGTGCCAGCAGTGAAGAGGCCGGCGGGGGTTACCACGAGCAGTACTTC.

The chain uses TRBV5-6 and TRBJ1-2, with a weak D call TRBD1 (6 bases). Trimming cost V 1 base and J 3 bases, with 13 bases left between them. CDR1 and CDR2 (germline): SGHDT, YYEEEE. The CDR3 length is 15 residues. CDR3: CASSLTGSLYYGYTF. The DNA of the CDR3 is TGTGCCAGCAGCTTGACAGGGTCCCTTTACTATGGCTACACCTTC.

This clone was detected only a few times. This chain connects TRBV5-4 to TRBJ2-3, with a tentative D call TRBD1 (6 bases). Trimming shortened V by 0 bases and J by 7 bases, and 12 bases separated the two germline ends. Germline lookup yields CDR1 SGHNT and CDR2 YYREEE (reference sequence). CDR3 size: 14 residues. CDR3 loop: CASSLARTAHTQYF. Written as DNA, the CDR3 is TGTGCCAGCAGCTTGGCCAGGACAGCCCATACGCAGTATTTT.

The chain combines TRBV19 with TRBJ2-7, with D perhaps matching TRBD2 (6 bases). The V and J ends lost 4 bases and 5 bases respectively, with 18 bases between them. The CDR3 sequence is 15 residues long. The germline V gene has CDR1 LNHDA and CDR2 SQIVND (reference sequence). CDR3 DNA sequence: TGTGCCAGTAGTAACTACCCTTCGAGGAGGGACGAGCAGTACTTC. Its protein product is CASSNYPSRRDEQYF.

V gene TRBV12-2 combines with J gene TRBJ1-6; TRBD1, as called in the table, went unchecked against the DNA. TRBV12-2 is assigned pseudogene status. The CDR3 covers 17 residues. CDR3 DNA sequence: TGTGCAAGTCGCTTACCCGGGACAGCAAGATATAATTCACCCCTCCACTTT. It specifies CASRLPGTARYNSPLHF.